This entry features one T cell receptor (beta chain) sequence. No antigen is known for it. The data belong to a study of somatic mutations in cytotoxic T cells in rheumatoid arthritis. Study-level information: Each patient's diagnosis was followed right away by a blood draw (around 30 ml EDTA), before any treatment. The flow sorting of some V beta antibody-stained T-cell populations reached nearly 100% purity, and the sorted populations included V beta1+ cells sequenced for TCRB.

Study observations and caveats: More than 20% of CD8+ cells belonged to the largest clone in 8 of 65 patients.

Germline V gives CDR1 MNHNS, CDR2 SASEGT. V was pared by 2 bases and J by 14 bases, with 18 bases of the junction left unmatched. This CDR3 has 16 residues. Original processing notes: The authors rarely found patient CD8+ clones larger than 1% matching published virus-specific TCRB sequences. The method was immunoSEQ multiplex PCR; TCRdb's version includes in-frame clones alone and lacks a portion of them. V and J calls and clone size are copied from that table; D and trimming were computed from the DNA. The sample has about 18,000 clones, around four fifths seen once. V gene TRBV6-1 combines with J gene TRBJ2-1, with 7 bases matching TRBD2. The source is an adult with rheumatoid arthritis. The sequencing sample was made of CD8+ T cells sorted from blood. The CDR3 coding sequence is TGTGCCAGCAGTGAACTAGCGGTTTTTACGTCTCCCCAAAAGTTCTTC. This codes for CASSELAVFTSPQKFF.